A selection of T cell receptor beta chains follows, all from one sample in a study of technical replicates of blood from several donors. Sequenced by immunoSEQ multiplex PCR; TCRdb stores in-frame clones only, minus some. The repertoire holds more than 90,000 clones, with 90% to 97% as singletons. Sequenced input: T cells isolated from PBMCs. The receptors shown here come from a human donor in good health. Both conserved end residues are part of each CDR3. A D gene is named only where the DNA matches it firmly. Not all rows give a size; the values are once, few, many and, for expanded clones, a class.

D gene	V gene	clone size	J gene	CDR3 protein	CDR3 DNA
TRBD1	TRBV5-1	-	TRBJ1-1	CASSPVGTGGRDTEAFF	TGCGCCAGCAGCCCCGTAGGGACAGGGGGACGGGACACTGAAGCTTTCTTT
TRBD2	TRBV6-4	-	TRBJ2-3	CASSQLAGVPDTQYF	TGTGCCAGCAGCCAACTAGCGGGAGTGCCAGATACGCAGTATTTT
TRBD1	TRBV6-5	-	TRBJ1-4	CASSKGQAGKLFF	TGTGCCAGCAGTAAGGGACAGGCTGGAAAACTGTTTTTT
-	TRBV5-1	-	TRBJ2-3	CASSPGLSKDTQYF	TGCGCCAGCAGCCCAGGACTAAGCAAGGATACGCAGTATTTT
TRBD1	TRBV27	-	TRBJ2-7	CASSVRTGGSYEQYF	TGTGCCAGCAGCGTGAGGACAGGGGGTTCCTACGAGCAGTACTTC
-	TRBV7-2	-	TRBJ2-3	CASSWGLPGTDTQYF	TGTGCCAGCAGCTGGGGACTGCCAGGCACAGATACGCAGTATTTT
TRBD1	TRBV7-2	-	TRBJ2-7	CASSLDRGFGTYEQYF	TGTGCCAGCAGCTTGGACAGGGGTTTCGGAACCTACGAGCAGTACTTC
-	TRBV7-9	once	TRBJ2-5	CASSLAVEWETQYF	TGTGCCAGCAGCTTAGCTGTAGAATGGGAGACCCAGTACTTC
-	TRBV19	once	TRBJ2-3	CASSRELGPEGDTQYF	TGTGCCAGTAGTAGGGAATTGGGTCCCGAGGGAGATACGCAGTATTTT
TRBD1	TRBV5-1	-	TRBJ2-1	CASRRTGGREQFF	TGCGCCAGCAGGAGAACAGGGGGCCGCGAGCAGTTCTTC
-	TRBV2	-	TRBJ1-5	CASSEGTRGNQPQHF	TGTGCCAGCAGTGAAGGGACTCGCGGCAATCAGCCCCAGCATTTT
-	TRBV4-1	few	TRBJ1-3	CASSRQGWVLNGNTIYF	TGCGCCAGCAGCCGGCAGGGTTGGGTCTTAAATGGAAACACCATATATTTT
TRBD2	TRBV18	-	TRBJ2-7	CASSPRGSSYEQYF	TGTGCCAGCTCACCACGCGGGAGCTCCTACGAGCAGTACTTC
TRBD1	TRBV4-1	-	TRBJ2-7	CASSQRGTGALGEQYF	TGCGCCAGCAGCCAGAGGGGGACAGGGGCTTTGGGAGAGCAGTACTTC
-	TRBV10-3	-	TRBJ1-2	CAISESGLGYTF	TGTGCCATCAGTGAGTCGGGGCTCGGCTACACCTTC
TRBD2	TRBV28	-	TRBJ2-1	CASSPRASGFYNEQFF	TGTGCCAGCAGTCCCCGTGCTAGCGGGTTTTACAATGAGCAGTTCTTC
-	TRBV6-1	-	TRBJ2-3	CASMSPGAGTDTQYF	TGTGCCAGCATGAGTCCAGGGGCGGGCACAGATACGCAGTATTTT
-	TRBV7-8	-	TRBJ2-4	CASSLPGFENIQYF	TGTGCCAGCAGCTTACCGGGTTTTGAAAACATTCAGTACTTC
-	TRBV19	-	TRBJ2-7	CASSIAPSYEQYF	TGTGCCAGTAGTATAGCCCCCAGCTACGAGCAGTACTTC
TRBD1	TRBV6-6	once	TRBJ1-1	CASSLQATGPSTEAFF	TGTGCCAGCAGCTTACAGGCGACAGGGCCGAGTACTGAAGCTTTCTTT
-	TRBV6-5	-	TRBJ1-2	CASSYSTSVYGYTF	TGTGCCAGCAGTTACTCGACTAGTGTCTATGGCTACACCTTC
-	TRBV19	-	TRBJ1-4	CASRLGSGEKLFF	TGTGCCAGTAGGCTAGGTAGTGGTGAAAAACTGTTTTTT
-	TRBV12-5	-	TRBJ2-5	CASGFSETQYF	TGTGCTAGTGGTTTCTCAGAGACCCAGTACTTC
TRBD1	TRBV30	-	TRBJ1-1	CAWTPGGTEAFF	TGTGCCTGGACCCCAGGGGGCACTGAAGCTTTCTTT
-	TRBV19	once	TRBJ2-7	CASSVSTSTYEQYF	TGTGCCAGTAGTGTATCAACTAGCACCTACGAGCAGTACTTC
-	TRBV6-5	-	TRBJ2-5	CASSYSLARQETQYF	TGTGCCAGCAGTTACTCCTTAGCGCGGCAAGAGACCCAGTACTTC
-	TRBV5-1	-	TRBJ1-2	CASSMSDRDYGYTF	TGCGCCAGCAGCATGTCTGACAGAGACTATGGCTACACCTTC